The 5 T cell receptor beta chains presented below share a single source sample, sequenced in a study of regulatory T cells in long-lasting Graves disease. As to time point: persistent/refractory GD, antithyroid drugs over 5 years with positive TRAb. Construction of the TCR library relied on RNA isolated from PBMCs. Investigators prepared the TCR beta libraries by applying iRepertoire HTBI primers and Arm-PCR of CDR3 regions. MiXCR, run by TCRdb on the multiplex PCR reads, gives a single entry per CDR3 protein. The table shows about 660,000 distinct CDR3 sequences, with approximately 29% occurring only once. The material was peripheral blood mononuclear cells (PBMCs), obtained when the disease was refractory, from a patient treated with antithyroid drugs. All receptors come from a female donor with Graves disease.

The V and J genes are TRBV6-1 and TRBJ2-3; the D gene is possibly TRBD2 (6 bases). V was shortened by 6 bases and J by 2 bases, with 12 bases between the two germline ends. The germline gives CDR1 MNHNS, CDR2 SASEGT. The CDR3 sequence is 14 residues long. CDR3 in amino acids: CASRGSGYTDTQYF. Here the CDR3 DNA reads TGTGCCAGCAGGGGTAGCGGCTACACAGATACGCAGTATTTT.

The rearrangement links TRBV6-2 or TRBV6-3 to TRBJ1-3, with 7 bases matching TRBD1. The CDR3 sequence is 14 residues long. Trimming at V came to 6 bases and at J to 4 bases, leaving 6 bases not matched to a gene. Germline lookup yields CDR1 MNHEY and CDR2 SVGEGT. The CDR3 DNA sequence: TGTGCCAGCAGAGACACAGGGGCCGGAAACACCATATATTTT. The encoded protein is CASRDTGAGNTIYF.

As concerns this clonotype: The CDR3 does not close with the conserved phenylalanine or tryptophan, likely indicating a read error. The chain couples TRBV15 to TRBJ1-1; TRBD1 is a possible D gene (6 bases). V shed 5 bases and J shed 4 bases, with 17 bases lying between them. Germline CDR1 and CDR2: LNHNV and YYDKDF (reference sequence). The CDR3 contains 15 residues. CDR3 sequence reads: CATSLKGRGGTEAFS. The CDR3 DNA reads TGTGCCACCAGCTTGAAAGGGAGAGGGGGCACTGAAGCTTTCTCT.

The V gene is TRBV20-1, the J gene TRBJ1-1, with D uncertain. Germline lookup yields CDR1 DFQATT and CDR2 SNEGSKA (reference sequence). The CDR3 loop spans 12 amino acids. Trimming left V 7 bases short and J 13 bases short, with 22 bases between. CDR3: CSVTFPGATVFF. In nucleotides, the CDR3 is TGCAGTGTTACGTTTCCGGGAGCTACTGTTTTCTTT.

Ten or more counts support this clonotype. The rearrangement links TRBV12-3 or TRBV12-4 to TRBJ2-7, with D perhaps matching TRBD2 (5 bases). Trimming cost V 5 bases and J 3 bases, with 17 bases left between them. CDR3 length: 15 amino acids. In DNA, the CDR3 is TGTGCCAGCAGTCCCGCCCCGCAGCGGAGCTACGAGCAGTACTTC. This encodes CASSPAPQRSYEQYF.